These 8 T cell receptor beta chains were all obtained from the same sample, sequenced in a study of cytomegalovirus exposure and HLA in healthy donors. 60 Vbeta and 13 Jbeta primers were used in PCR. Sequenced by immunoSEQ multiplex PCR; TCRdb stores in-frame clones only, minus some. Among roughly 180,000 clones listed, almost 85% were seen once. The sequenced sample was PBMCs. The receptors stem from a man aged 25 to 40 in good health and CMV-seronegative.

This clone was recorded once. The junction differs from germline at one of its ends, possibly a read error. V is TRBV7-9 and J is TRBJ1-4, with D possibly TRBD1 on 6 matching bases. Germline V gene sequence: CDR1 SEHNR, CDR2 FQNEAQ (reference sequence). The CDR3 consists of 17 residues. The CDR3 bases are TGTTCCAGCAGCACTACAATTTTCTCCGAGACAGGTGAAAAACTGTTTTTT. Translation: CSSSTTIFSETGEKLFF.

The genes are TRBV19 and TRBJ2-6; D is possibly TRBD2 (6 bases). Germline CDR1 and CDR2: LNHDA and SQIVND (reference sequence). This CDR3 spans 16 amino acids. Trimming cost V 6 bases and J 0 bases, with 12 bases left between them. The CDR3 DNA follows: TGTGCCAGTAGAACTTGGAGGGCCTCTGGGGCCAACGTCCTGACTTTC. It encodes CASRTWRASGANVLTF.

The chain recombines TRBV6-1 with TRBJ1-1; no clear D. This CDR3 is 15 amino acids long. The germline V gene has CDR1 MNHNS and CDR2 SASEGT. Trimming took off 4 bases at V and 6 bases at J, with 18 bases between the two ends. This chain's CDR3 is CASSGLGAGYPEAFF. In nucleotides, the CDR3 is TGTGCCAGCAGTGGGTTGGGTGCGGGGTATCCTGAAGCTTTCTTT.

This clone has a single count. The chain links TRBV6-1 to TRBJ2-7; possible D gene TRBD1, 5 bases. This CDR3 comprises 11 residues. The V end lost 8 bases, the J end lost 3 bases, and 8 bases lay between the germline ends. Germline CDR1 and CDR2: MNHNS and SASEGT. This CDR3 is CASRTFYEQYF. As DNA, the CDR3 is TGTGCCAGCCGGACATTCTACGAGCAGTACTTC.

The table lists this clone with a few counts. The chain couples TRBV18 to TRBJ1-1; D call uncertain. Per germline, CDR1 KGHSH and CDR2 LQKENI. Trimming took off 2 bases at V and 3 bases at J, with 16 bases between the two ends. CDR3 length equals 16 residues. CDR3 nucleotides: TGTGCCAGCTCACCAAACAACGTCAACCTGGACACTGAAGCTTTCTTT. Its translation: CASSPNNVNLDTEAFF.

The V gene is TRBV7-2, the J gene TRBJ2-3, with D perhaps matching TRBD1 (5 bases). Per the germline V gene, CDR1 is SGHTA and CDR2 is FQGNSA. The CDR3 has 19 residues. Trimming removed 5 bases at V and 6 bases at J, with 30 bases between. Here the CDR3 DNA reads TGTGCCAGCAGCCAAGACAGAGTAGTCGTTATGGTCCTCGGGGATACGCAGTATTTT. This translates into CASSQDRVVVMVLGDTQYF.

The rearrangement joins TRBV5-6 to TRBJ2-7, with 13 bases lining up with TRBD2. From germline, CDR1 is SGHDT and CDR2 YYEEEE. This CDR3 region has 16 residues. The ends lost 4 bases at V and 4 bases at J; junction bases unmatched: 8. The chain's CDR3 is CASSPLGTSGTYEQYF. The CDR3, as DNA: TGTGCCAGCAGCCCCCTCGGGACTAGCGGGACTTACGAGCAGTACTTC.

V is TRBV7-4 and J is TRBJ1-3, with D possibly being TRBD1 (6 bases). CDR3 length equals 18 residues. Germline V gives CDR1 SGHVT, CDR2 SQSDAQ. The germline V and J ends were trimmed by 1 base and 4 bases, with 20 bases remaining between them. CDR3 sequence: CASSLVGGAALAGNTIYF. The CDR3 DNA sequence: TGTGCCAGCAGCTTAGTCGGGGGGGCTGCTCTAGCCGGAAACACCATATATTTT.